These 18 T cell receptor beta chains were sequenced from one sample in a study of identical twins. TCRdb redid the calling of the 5' RACE reads with MiXCR, one entry per CDR3 protein. The sample contains 350,000 or so distinct CDR3 sequences, roughly 9% of which appear only once. The specimen sequenced was naive T cells sorted from blood. These receptors all stem from a woman aged 45-59 years in good health.

The CDR3 DNA follows: TGCGCCAGCAAGGAGGCGGGGGGGGAGCAGTACTTC. Its protein product is CASKEAGGEQYF. This sequence joins TRBV4-1 and TRBJ2-7, with TRBD2 identical over 9 bases. The length of the CDR3 is 12 residues. Germline loops: CDR1 MGHRA, CDR2 YSYEKL. V gave up 7 bases and J gave up 7 bases; unmatched junction bases: 5.

This clonotype occurred many times. The chain joins TRBV12-3 or TRBV12-4 to TRBJ1-2, with D possibly being TRBD1 (5 bases). V lost 6 bases, J lost 7 bases, and 18 bases lay in between. CDR3 length equals 14 residues. CDR3 region: CASSSLGPVLGYTF. CDR3 bases: TGTGCCAGCAGCTCCCTGGGGCCAGTTCTTGGCTACACCTTC.

The chain uses TRBV11-2 and TRBJ2-7; D possibly corresponds to TRBD2 (5 bases). The germline V and J ends were trimmed by 1 base and 3 bases, with 13 bases remaining between them. The CDR3 extends over 15 amino acids. Germline lookup yields CDR1 SGHAT and CDR2 FQNNGV. The CDR3 sequence: CASSLAGRLRYEQYF. As DNA, the CDR3 is TGTGCCAGCAGCTTAGCGGGAAGGCTCCGCTACGAGCAGTACTTC.

This clonotype was picked up a small number of times. The V call is TRBV7-2, the J call TRBJ2-3; no definite D call. Per germline, CDR1 SGHTA and CDR2 FQGNSA. Trimming removed 1 base at V and 2 bases at J, with 13 bases between. The CDR3 covers 16 residues. CDR3 in amino acids: CASSLGAGESTDTQYF. CDR3 in DNA: TGTGCCAGCAGCTTAGGGGCTGGGGAATCCACAGATACGCAGTATTTT.

This clonotype was counted only a few times. This chain connects TRBV5-4 to TRBJ1-1; maybe TRBD1 (6 bases). V gave up 0 bases and J gave up 1 base, with 10 bases separating them. This CDR3 has 15 residues. The germline V gene has CDR1 SGHNT and CDR2 YYREEE (reference sequence). The DNA of the CDR3 is TGTGCCAGCAGCTTGGATGGGGGGGCGAACACTGAAGCTTTCTTT. It specifies CASSLDGGANTEAFF.

The table lists this clonotype with a few counts. The chain joins TRBV27 to TRBJ2-1; 8 nucleotides match TRBD1. Germline V gene data show CDR1 as MNHEY and CDR2 as SMNVEV (reference sequence). The CDR3 is 14 amino acids. The trim removed 5 bases at V and 2 bases at J, leaving 2 bases unmatched. CDR3 in amino acids: CASSDRGPYNEQFF. The CDR3 DNA is TGTGCCAGCAGTGACAGGGGACCCTACAATGAGCAGTTCTTC.

The chain uses TRBV4-1 and TRBJ2-4; D gene unclear. V lost 1 base, J lost 0 bases, and 7 bases lay in between. Germline assignment: CDR1 MGHRA and CDR2 YSYEKL. The CDR3 length is 15 residues. CDR3 residues: CASSQGSVAKNIQYF. The DNA of the CDR3 is TGCGCCAGCAGCCAAGGTTCAGTAGCCAAAAACATTCAGTACTTC.

This clonotype has at least ten counts. The V gene is TRBV12-3 or TRBV12-4, the J gene TRBJ2-1; D possibly corresponds to TRBD1 (6 bases). V was trimmed by 7 bases and J by 5 bases, leaving 15 bases between them. This CDR3 is 14 amino acids long. The CDR3 nucleotides are TGTGCCAGCACCCCCGCAGGGGTAGACAATGAGCAGTTCTTC. Amino acids: CASTPAGVDNEQFF.

This clonotype has a handful of counts. The rearrangement links TRBV4-2 to TRBJ2-5; unclear D gene. The CDR3 contains 14 residues. The V end was cut by 1 base, the J end by 3 bases, with 9 bases between. CDR1 is LGHNA, CDR2 YNFKEQ, per germline. CDR3 in amino acids: CASSQVRVEETQYF. CDR3 sequence (DNA): TGTGCCAGCAGCCAAGTCCGGGTAGAAGAGACCCAGTACTTC.

The chain carries TRBV20-1 and TRBJ2-5; D might be TRBD2 (6 bases). With 8 bases removed from V and 3 bases from J, the gap between germline ends came to 13 bases. The CDR3 loop spans 12 amino acids. Germline lookup yields CDR1 DFQATT and CDR2 SNEGSKA (reference sequence). The CDR3 bases are TGCAGTTCCGGGGAGGTCGAAGAGACCCAGTACTTC. Amino acids: CSSGEVEETQYF.

The genes are TRBV19 and TRBJ2-3; TRBD2 matches 12 bases. The germline CDR1 and CDR2 sequences are LNHDA and SQIVND (reference sequence). The CDR3 covers 16 residues. V lost 5 bases, J lost 5 bases, and 8 bases stayed unmatched. The CDR3 loop is CASSARLAGVGDTQYF. The CDR3 DNA sequence: TGTGCCAGTAGTGCCCGACTAGCGGGAGTGGGAGATACGCAGTATTTT. Full variable domain (outside the CDR3, taken from reference TRBV19 and TRBJ2-3): DGGITQSPKYLFRKEGQNVTLSCEQNLNHDAMYWYRQDPGQGLRLIYYSQIVNDFQKGDIAEGYSVSREKKESFPLTVTSAQKNPTAFYLCASSARLAGVGDTQYFGPGTRLTVL.

Only a few counts were recorded for this clonotype. V gene TRBV6-5 combines with J gene TRBJ1-1; tentatively, D is TRBD1 (5 bases). Germline V lookup: CDR1 MNHEY, CDR2 SVGAGI. The V end was cut by 5 bases, the J end by 7 bases, with 8 bases between. The CDR3 runs 11 residues. The CDR3 nucleotides read TGTGCCAGCAGTCAGGGCCATGAAGCTTTCTTT. Translated: CASSQGHEAFF.

This clonotype was seen repeatedly, ten times or more. The chain links TRBV11-2 to TRBJ2-1, with 10 bases aligning to TRBD2. CDR1 and CDR2 from the germline V gene are SGHAT and FQNNGV. The length of the CDR3 is 15 residues. V gave up 5 bases and J gave up 8 bases; unmatched junction bases: 9. DNA of the CDR3: TGTGCCAGCAGCCGCCTAGCGGGAGAGGTCTATGAGCAGTTCTTC. It is translated as CASSRLAGEVYEQFF.

This clonotype was picked up a small number of times. This sequence joins TRBV5-4 and TRBJ1-4; D is possibly TRBD1 (5 bases). The germline CDR1 and CDR2 sequences are SGHNT and YYREEE (reference sequence). V lost 3 bases and J lost 3, with 15 bases in between. There are 16 residues in the CDR3. The CDR3 spells CASSSGLGNANEKLFF. The DNA for the CDR3 is TGTGCCAGCAGCTCGGGACTGGGGAACGCTAATGAAAAACTGTTTTTT.

This clonotype was recorded a few times. The V call is TRBV7-8, the J call TRBJ2-1, with TRBD2 identical over 10 bases. The junction had 4 bases not matched to a gene; V was cut back by 0 bases and J by 5 bases. Germline V lookup: CDR1 SGHVS, CDR2 FQNEAQ. The CDR3 totals 16 residues. CDR3 coding DNA: TGTGCCAGCAGCTTAGCGCGACTAGCGGGCAACAATGAGCAGTTCTTC. Protein product: CASSLARLAGNNEQFF.

This clonotype showed up just a few times. This chain uses TRBV5-1 with TRBJ2-1; D remains ambiguous. This CDR3 is 10 amino acids long. Deletions cut 4 bases from V and 15 bases from J, with 11 bases between. The V gene's germline CDR1 is SGHRS and CDR2 YFSETQ. The CDR3 sequence is CASSPYFRFF. In DNA form, the CDR3 reads TGCGCCAGCAGCCCTTACTTCAGGTTCTTC. The full variable domain, its missing parts supplied by reference TRBV5-1 and TRBJ2-1, is KAGVTQTPRYLIKTRGQQVTLSCSPISGHRSVSWYQQTPGQGLQFLFEYFSETQRNKGNFPGRFSGRQFSNSRSEMNVSTLELGDSALYLCASSPYFRFFGPGTRLTVL.

This clonotype occurred a few times. The chain joins TRBV12-3 or TRBV12-4 to TRBJ1-3; unclear D gene. V shed 3 bases and J shed 4 bases, with 4 bases lying between them. CDR3 size: 12 residues. CDR3 residues: CASSFQGNTIYF. As DNA, the CDR3 is TGTGCCAGCAGTTTCCAGGGAAACACCATATATTTT.

This clonotype was counted at least ten times. The chain joins TRBV5-1 to TRBJ2-3; possibly TRBD1 for D (6 bases). This CDR3 has 14 amino acids. Trimming stripped 2 bases from V and 3 bases from J, with 10 bases between. Germline CDR1 and CDR2: SGHRS and YFSETQ. The CDR3 DNA reads TGCGCCAGCAGCTTCCGGCAGGGGACAGATACGCAGTATTTT. This gives the protein CASSFRQGTDTQYF. Looking up the rest from reference TRBV5-1 and TRBJ2-3 gives the full variable domain: KAGVTQTPRYLIKTRGQQVTLSCSPISGHRSVSWYQQTPGQGLQFLFEYFSETQRNKGNFPGRFSGRQFSNSRSEMNVSTLELGDSALYLCASSFRQGTDTQYFGPGTRLTVL.